This T cell receptor (beta chain) was documented in a study of T cells after yellow fever vaccination (dated by TCRdb to 2018 to 2020). General notes on the study: Libraries from fractions with low cell numbers were prepared with the SMART-Seq v4 Ultra Low Input RNA kit. Bulk TCR alpha and beta repertoires were sequenced longitudinally to track T-cell clones before and after primary and booster YFV17D yellow fever vaccination. The cohort comprised two healthy male donors, one aged 18 to 30 and one aged 30 to 40 years. Bulk PBMC replicates and cell subsets were isolated from blood drawn at multiple timepoints before and after both primary and secondary immunization. Broader findings and caveats from the paper: The study included only two donors, which limits how far the findings can be generalized. Computational filtering was needed because FACS-sorted repertoires could contain abundant contaminating clonotypes from the bulk population. A small share of clonotypes was detected in both CD4 and CD8 compartments, with the overlap likely arising from convergent recombination. Compared with the primary T-cell response, the secondary T-cell response was faster but weaker, reaching its peak on day 5 rather than on day 15. After the booster, most clones that had expanded after primary vaccination were detected again (almost 97% of CD4 and roughly nine tenths of CD8), suggesting broad maintenance of memory.

Regarding this clonotype: Its target antigen remains unknown. No base-level quality is on record; no much larger clone is a single base apart.

The treatment or condition label corresponds to: live attenuated yellow fever vaccine strain. At each blood-draw timepoint, two biological replicates of bulk PBMCs were collected. A standard Ficoll-Paque protocol was used to isolate PBMCs from peripheral blood. TriZol was used to extract RNA from bulk PBMCs, from CD4 and CD8 fractions, and from dextramer-positive and dextramer-negative fractions. Synthesis of TCR cDNA relied on 5'RACE template switching, a step that introduced a universal primer site along with unique molecular identifiers. cDNA synthesis was primed from both the TCR alpha and TCR beta constant segments. Libraries were amplified in two PCR steps, with sample barcodes and sequencing adapters added in the second step. Sequencing of libraries was performed on Illumina HiSeq 2500 (2x100 bp) or NovaSeq (2x150 bp). For the original study's pipeline: Reads were demultiplexed and collapsed into UMI consensus sequences with MIGEC, and V(D)J alignment was performed with MiXCR. Vaccine-responding clonotypes were defined with edgeR using replicate PBMC samples, requiring FDR below 0.01 and a log2 fold change above 5 up to day 15. Bulk clonotypes were assigned CD4 or CD8 identity according to which sequenced CD4 or CD8 repertoire held them at higher abundance. The public reads were run again by TCRdb, first through fastp at Q25 and then through MiXCR, and only productive beta chains were kept. Identical CDR3 protein sequences are pooled into one entry, listed with their most common genes and DNA. These V and J calls derive from TCRdb rather than the authors' analysis. The sample table contains approximately 510,000 distinct CDR3 sequences; only one count was recorded for just over 20% of them. The ten most abundant clones make up roughly a sixth of the sample.

Here the sequenced sample was PBMCs, taken approximately 22 days after the first yellow fever vaccination. The source is a man aged 18 to 30 who received the YFV17D yellow fever vaccine.

Read as DNA, the sequence is TGCAGCGTGGGTGCAGGGGGAGATACGCAGTATTTT. This sequence encodes CSVGAGGDTQYF. The chain was built from TRBV29-1 and TRBJ2-3; 7 of the junction bases match TRBD1. V and J are trimmed by 6 bases and 5 bases, and the gene matches miss 5 bases of the junction. The germline V gene encodes CDR1 SQVTM and CDR2 ANQGSEA. The CDR3 sequence holds 12 residues, the cysteine and phenylalanine included. Just the 36-base CDR3 DNA is kept, in frame starting at base 1.